In its sample, the clone carrying this TCR beta chain was seen a few times. The target antigen is unknown. This sample was taken from a study of beta chain features in type 1 diabetes. The study, taken as a whole, reports: Among patients with Type 1 diabetes, TCRB CDR3s were moderately but significantly shorter in every one of the four CD4+ subsets.

Expressed TCRB transcripts were sequenced because the isolated RNA had all been reverse transcribed beforehand. Produced via immunoSEQ multiplex PCR; TCRdb's table is partial and in-frame only. The sample has more than 250,000 clones; about 13% are singletons. Losses at the gene ends were 6 bases for V and 13 bases for J; bases not matched to a gene: 7. Germline CDR1 MRHNA, CDR2 SNTAGT. The CDR3 is made up of 11 amino acids. This sequence originates from a man aged 30 to 45 with type 1 diabetes. The chain is built from TRBV6-4 and TRBJ2-7; TRBD1 agrees at 9 bases. The specimen was naive CD4+ T cells from blood. The CDR3 sequence: CASRRTGAEYF. The CDR3 nucleotides read TGTGCCAGCAGAAGGACAGGGGCCGAATACTTC.